Reported below is one T cell receptor (beta chain). Antigen unknown. Per sample, the assay covered about 9.5 x 10^4 TCR templates. Profiling relied on immunoSEQ multiplex PCR, and the TCRdb table lists in-frame clones only, not all of them. Of around 100,000 clones listed, more than 85% are singletons. The record originates from a study of siplizumab effects on memory and regulatory T cells. Overall study results and limits: There appeared to be greater diversity in naive T cells than in memory cells, and naive T cells seemed major contributors to the alloresponse.

The sample comprised CD4+ T cells sorted from blood. The receptor comes from a human donor in good health.

The CDR3 loop is CASTGRRGAYTGELFF. DNA for the CDR3: TGTGCCAGCACCGGGAGGCGGGGGGCCTACACCGGGGAGCTGTTTTTT. The J gene is TRBJ2-2, the V gene TRBV2; 8 nucleotides align to TRBD2. The CDR3 contains 16 residues. The trim removed 7 bases at V and 3 bases at J, leaving 10 bases unmatched. The germline V gene has CDR1 SNHLY and CDR2 FYNNEI.